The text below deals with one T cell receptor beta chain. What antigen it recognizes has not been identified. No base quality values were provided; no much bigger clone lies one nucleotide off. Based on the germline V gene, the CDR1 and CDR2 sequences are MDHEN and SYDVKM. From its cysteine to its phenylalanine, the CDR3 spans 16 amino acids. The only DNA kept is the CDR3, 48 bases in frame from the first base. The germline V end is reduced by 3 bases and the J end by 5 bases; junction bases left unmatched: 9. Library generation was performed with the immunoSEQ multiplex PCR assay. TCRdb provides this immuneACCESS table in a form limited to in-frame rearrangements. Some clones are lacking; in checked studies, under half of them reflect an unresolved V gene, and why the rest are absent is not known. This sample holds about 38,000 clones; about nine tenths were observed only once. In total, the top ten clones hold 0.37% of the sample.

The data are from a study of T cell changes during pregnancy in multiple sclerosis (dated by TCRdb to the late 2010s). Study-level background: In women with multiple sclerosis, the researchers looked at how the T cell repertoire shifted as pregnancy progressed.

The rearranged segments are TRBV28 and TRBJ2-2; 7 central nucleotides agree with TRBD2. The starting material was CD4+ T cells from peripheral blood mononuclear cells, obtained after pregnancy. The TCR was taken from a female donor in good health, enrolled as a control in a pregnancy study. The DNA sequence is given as TGTGCCAGCAGTTTGGGCGGGGGTAGAAGTACCGGGGAGCTGTTTTTT. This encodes CASSLGGGRSTGELFF. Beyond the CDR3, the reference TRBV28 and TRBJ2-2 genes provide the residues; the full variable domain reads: DVKVTQSSRYLVKRTGEKVFLECVQDMDHENMFWYRQDPGLGLRLIYFSYDVKMKEKGDIPEGYSVSREKKERFSLILESASTNQTSMYLCASSLGGGRSTGELFFGEGSRLTVL.